This TCR beta chain was profiled in a study of tumour-infiltrating T cells in Burkitt lymphoma. As for the study in general: Repertoire clonality predicted overall and progression-free survival.

With 3 bases removed from V and 7 bases from J, the gap between germline ends came to 13 bases. This CDR3 region has 14 residues. Germline lookup yields CDR1 MNHEY and CDR2 SMNVEV (reference sequence). Assay used: immunoSEQ multiplex PCR; TCRdb lists only in-frame clones, some missing. Among under 8,000 clones listed, 10% were seen once. The sequence derives from a human donor with diffuse large B-cell lymphoma. The source material was tumor tissue. The chain joins TRBV27 to TRBJ2-1; D unclear. The CDR3 DNA is TGTGCCAGCAGTTTTGTCACGGAAGAAAATGAGCAGTTCTTC. Amino acids: CASSFVTEENEQFF.